This is a list of T cell receptor beta chains from one sample in a study of post-analysis software for immune sequencing data. Each CDR3 protein gets one entry after TCRdb re-called the PCR reads with MiXCR. The data hold more than 500,000 distinct CDR3 sequences, with around 31% observed a single time. The sample taken for sequencing was blood. These receptors originate from a girl aged 2-17 years with multiple sclerosis. Each CDR3 is given without its conserved first and last residue. The size field is filled for only some rows; it gives once, few, many or a size class.

v_gene	len	abundance	CDR3aa
TRBV10-3	13	-	AISEVAGGTDTQY
TRBV19	13	few	ASSIGGQGWHEQY
TRBV7-2	11	-	ASNGGWNTEAF
TRBV20-1	14	-	SASGTSGGYQETQY
TRBV6-1	11	-	ASGRTGLYGYT
TRBV24-1	13	-	ATSGHINSNQPQH
TRBV29-1	11	-	SIRDPNTGELF
TRBV27	13	few	ASTTGTGVHNEQF
TRBV12-3/TRBV12-4	14	-	ASSSPAGGLQETRY
TRBV4-1	12	-	TSRYDRGSYEQY